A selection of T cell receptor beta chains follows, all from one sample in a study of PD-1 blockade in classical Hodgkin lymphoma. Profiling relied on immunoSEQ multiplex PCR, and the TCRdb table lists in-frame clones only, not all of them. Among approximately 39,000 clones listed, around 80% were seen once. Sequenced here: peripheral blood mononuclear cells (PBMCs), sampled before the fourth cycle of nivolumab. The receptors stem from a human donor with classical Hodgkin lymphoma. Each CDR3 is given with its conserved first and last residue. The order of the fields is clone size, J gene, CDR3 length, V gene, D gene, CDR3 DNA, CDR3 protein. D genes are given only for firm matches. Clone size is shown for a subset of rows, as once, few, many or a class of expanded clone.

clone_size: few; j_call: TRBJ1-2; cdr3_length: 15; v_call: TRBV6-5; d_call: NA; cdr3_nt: TGTGCCAGCAGTTACTCCGGGACGGAATTTTATGGCTACACCTTC; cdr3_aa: CASSYSGTEFYGYTF
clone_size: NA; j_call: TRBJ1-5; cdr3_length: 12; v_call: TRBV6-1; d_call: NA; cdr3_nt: TGTGCCTCTGCTTGGAGGAATCAGCCCCAGCATTTT; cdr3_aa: CASAWRNQPQHF
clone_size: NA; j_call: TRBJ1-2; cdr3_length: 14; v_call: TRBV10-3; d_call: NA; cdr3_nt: TGTGCCATCAGAAGTATGGACAGAAACTATGGCTACACCTTC; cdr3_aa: CAIRSMDRNYGYTF
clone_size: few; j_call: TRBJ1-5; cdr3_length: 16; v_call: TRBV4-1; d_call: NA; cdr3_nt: TGCGCCAGCAGCCAGAGTGGGGGGCTGGGCAATCAGCCCCAGCATTTT; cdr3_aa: CASSQSGGLGNQPQHF
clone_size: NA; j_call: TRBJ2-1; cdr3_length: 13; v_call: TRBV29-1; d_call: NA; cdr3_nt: TGCAGCGTTGAAGCGGGGAGCCCAAATGAGCAGTTCTTC; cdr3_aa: CSVEAGSPNEQFF
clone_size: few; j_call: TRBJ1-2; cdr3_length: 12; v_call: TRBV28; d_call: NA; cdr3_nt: TGTGCCAGCACAGTCTTTAACTATGGCTACACCTTC; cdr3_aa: CASTVFNYGYTF
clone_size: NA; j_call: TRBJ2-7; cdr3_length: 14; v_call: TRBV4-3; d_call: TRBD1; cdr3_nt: TGCGCCAGCAGTCGAGGACAGGGGCCATACGAGCAGTACTTC; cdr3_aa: CASSRGQGPYEQYF
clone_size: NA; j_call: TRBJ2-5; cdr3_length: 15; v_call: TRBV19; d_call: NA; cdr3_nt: TGTGCCAGTAGCCCCCATCGGGGGGCGCGTGAGACCCAGTACTTC; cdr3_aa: CASSPHRGARETQYF
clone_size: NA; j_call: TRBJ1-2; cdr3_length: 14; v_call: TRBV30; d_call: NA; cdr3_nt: TGTGCCTGGAGCCATCGGGTCTCTAACTATGGCTACACCTTC; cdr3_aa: CAWSHRVSNYGYTF
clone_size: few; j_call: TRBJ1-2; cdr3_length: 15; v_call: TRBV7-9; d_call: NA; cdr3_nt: TGTGCCAGCAGCAGAGACGGGAGCGCTAACTATGGCTACACCTTC; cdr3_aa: CASSRDGSANYGYTF
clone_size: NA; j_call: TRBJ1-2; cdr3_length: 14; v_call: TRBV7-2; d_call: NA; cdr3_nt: TGTGCCAGCAGCTTTGAAACAGGGCCCTATGGCTACACCTTC; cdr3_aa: CASSFETGPYGYTF
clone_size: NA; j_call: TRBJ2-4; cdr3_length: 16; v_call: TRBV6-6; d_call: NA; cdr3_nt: TGTGCCAGCAGCTACGCGGGATCAATGGGGGAAAACATTCAGTACTTC; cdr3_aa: CASSYAGSMGENIQYF
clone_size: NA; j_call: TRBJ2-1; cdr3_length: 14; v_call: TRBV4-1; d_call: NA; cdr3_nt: TGCGCCAGCAGCCGGGTCGGGTTTTACAATGAGCAGTTCTTC; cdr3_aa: CASSRVGFYNEQFF
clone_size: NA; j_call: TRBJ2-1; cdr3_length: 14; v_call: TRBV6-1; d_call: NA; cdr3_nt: TGTGCCAGCAGTGAAGGGGGTTCCTACAATGAGCAGTTCTTC; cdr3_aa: CASSEGGSYNEQFF
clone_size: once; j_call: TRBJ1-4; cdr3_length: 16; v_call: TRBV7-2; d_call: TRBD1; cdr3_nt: TGTGCCAGCAGCAACCGGGACAGGGAAGTGAGTGAAAAACTGTTTTTT; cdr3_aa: CASSNRDREVSEKLFF
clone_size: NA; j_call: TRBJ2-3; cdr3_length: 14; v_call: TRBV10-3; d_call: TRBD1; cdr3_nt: TGTGCCATCAAGGGGACAGGGAACACAGATACGCAGTATTTT; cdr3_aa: CAIKGTGNTDTQYF
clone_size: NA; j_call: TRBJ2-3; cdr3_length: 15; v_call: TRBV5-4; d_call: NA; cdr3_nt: TGTGCCAGCAGCTTGGCAGGCACGTTAGGAGATACGCAGTATTTT; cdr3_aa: CASSLAGTLGDTQYF